This T cell receptor (beta chain) stems from a study of T cell clonality in common variable immunodeficiency. The study, taken as a whole, reports: CVID subjects showed higher TCRbeta clonality than healthy controls. Fewer TCRbeta clones were shared among CVID subjects than controls.

J lost 0 bases, V lost 6 bases, and 2 bases had no gene match. Germline loops: CDR1 WNHNN, CDR2 SYGVQD (reference sequence). The CDR3 runs to 14 residues. This clone was seen repeatedly, ten times or more. Its specificity is not known. From the germline J gene comes the end of the CDR3, since the read stops 3 residues before it. The repertoire was sequenced with immunoSEQ multiplex PCR; TCRdb's copy has only in-frame clones and lacks some. The sample yields some 60,000 clones, without any singletons. This sequence originates from a person aged 18 to 75 in good health. Sequencing input: peripheral blood mononuclear cells. This chain links TRBV10-1 with TRBJ1-3; 7 bases match TRBD1. The chain's CDR3 is CASSRDSSGNTIYF. The DNA read from the CDR3 is TGCGCCAGCAGCCGGGACAGCTCTGGAAACACC.